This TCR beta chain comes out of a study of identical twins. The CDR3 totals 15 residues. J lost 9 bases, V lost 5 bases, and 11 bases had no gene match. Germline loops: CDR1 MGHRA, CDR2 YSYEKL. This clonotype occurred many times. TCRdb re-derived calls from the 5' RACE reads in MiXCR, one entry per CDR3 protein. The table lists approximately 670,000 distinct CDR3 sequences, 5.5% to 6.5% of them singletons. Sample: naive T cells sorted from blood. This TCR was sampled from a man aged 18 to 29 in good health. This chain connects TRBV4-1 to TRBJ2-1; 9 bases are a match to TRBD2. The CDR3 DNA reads TGCGCCAGCAGCTTCGTTAGCGGGAGAAGGGGTGAGCAGTTCTTC. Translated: CASSFVSGRRGEQFF.